This TCR beta chain was sequenced during a study of memory CD4+ T cells and cytomegalovirus serostatus. Overall study context: Donors were healthy Belgian adults, fewer than ten CMV seropositive and under 30 seronegative.

Data came from immunoSEQ multiplex PCR; TCRdb stores just in-frame clones and leaves some out. The sample yields tens of thousands of clones, around 75% seen once. With V trimmed by 6 bases and J by 7 bases, 7 bases remained unmatched. The length of the CDR3 is 14 residues. The germline gives CDR1 SGHNT, CDR2 YENEEA. Single viable CD3+CD4+CD8-CD45RO+ cells were sorted as the memory CD4+ T cells. Sequencing used memory CD4+ T cells from blood. The chain combines TRBV11-3 with TRBJ1-2; TRBD1 aligns across 11 bases. The receptor comes from an adult in good health and CMV-seronegative. The CDR3 DNA reads TGTGCCAGCAGTTCGGACAGGGGGCCTCGTGGCTACACCTTC. This sequence encodes CASSSDRGPRGYTF.